Given below is one T cell receptor (beta chain) in context. A read error is likely, as this CDR3 ends without the conserved phenylalanine or tryptophan. These data are taken from a study of tumor-infiltrating lymphocytes in primary liver carcinoma. With 500 ng total RNA as template and a constant-region primer, TCR beta cDNA was made. Slightly modified ARM-PCR with three nested multiplex PCR rounds yielded TCR beta libraries. TRBV1-TRBV30 forward and Cbeta reverse primers drove the first two roughly 10-cycle rounds. One entry per CDR3 protein, called by TCRdb with MiXCR from the multiplex PCR reads. The sample has about 120,000 distinct CDR3 sequences; around two thirds are singletons. Unsorted bulk tissue of roughly 17-33 mg yielded co-extracted RNA and DNA. The CDR3 runs to 15 residues. In germline, CDR1 is ENHRY, CDR2 SYGVKD.

The specimen was liver tumor tissue from sampling region 1. The subset was: tumor region T1, superior pole. The receptor was isolated from a woman aged 60 to 75 with primary liver carcinoma and hepatitis B virus infection. The gene calls are TRBV10-3 and TRBJ1-5, with D tentatively TRBD1 (6 bases). CDR3 nucleotide sequence: TGTGCCATCAGTGAGTCTTTACAGGGCGGTCAGACCCAGCATCTT. It yields the protein CAISESLQGGQTQHL.